Sequencing of this T cell receptor beta chain was carried out in a study of cytomegalovirus exposure and HLA in healthy donors. Turning to the study itself: Sequencing of 180 million or so T cells in an earlier analysis found approximately 120 million unique TCR beta sequences.

This CDR3 comprises 15 residues. J gave up 3 bases and V 7 bases, and 11 bases lay outside the gene matches. Germline loops: CDR1 SGHAT, CDR2 FQNNGV. Findings and limits, study-wide: Later on, an analysis tied some 17,000 TCR beta sequences to HLA alleles at 0.05 false discovery rate. Owing to their indistinguishability, certain V segments, notably TRBV6-2 and TRBV6-3, were excluded.

This clone was recorded only once. Antigen specificity is unknown. The PCR was carried out with 60 Vbeta primers and 13 Jbeta primers. Sequencing used immunoSEQ multiplex PCR; TCRdb keeps in-frame clones, though not all of them. The table records more than 95,000 clones, 65% to 75% of them present only once. The chain uses TRBV11-2 and TRBJ2-7, with 8 nucleotides matching TRBD1. The source of this sequence is a man aged 40-49 years in good health and CMV-seropositive. The specimen sequenced was PBMCs. For the CDR3, the DNA is TGTGCCAGCACCGACAGGGGACTCCTCCTCTACGAGCAGTACTTC. Translated, it gives CASTDRGLLLYEQYF.